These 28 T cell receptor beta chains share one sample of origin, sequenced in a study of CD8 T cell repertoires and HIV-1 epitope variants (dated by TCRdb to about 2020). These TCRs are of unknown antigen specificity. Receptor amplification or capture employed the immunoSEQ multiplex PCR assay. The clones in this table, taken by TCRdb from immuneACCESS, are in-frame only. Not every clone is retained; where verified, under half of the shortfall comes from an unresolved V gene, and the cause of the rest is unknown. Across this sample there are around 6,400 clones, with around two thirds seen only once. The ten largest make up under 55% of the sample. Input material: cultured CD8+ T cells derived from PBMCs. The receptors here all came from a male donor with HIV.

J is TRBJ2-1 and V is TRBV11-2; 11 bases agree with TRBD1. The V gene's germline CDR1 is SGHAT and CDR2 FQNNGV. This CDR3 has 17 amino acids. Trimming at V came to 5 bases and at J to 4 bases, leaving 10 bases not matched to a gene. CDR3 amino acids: CASSRTMGQGEYNEQFF. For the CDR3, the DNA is TGTGCCAGCAGCCGCACTATGGGACAGGGGGAATACAATGAGCAGTTCTTC.

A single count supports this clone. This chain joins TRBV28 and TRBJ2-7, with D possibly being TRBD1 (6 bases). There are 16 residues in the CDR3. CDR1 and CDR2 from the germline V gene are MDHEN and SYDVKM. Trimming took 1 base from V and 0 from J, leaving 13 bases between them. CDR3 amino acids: CASSLSQGTLSYEQYF. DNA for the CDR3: TGTGCCAGCAGTTTATCACAGGGAACCCTCTCCTACGAGCAGTACTTC.

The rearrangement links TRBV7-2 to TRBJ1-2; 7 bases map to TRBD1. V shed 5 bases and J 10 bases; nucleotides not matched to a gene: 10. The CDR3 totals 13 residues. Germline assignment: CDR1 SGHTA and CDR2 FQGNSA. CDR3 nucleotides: TGTGCCAGCAGCCCCGGGACAGTCGGGGCCTACACCTTC. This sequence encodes CASSPGTVGAYTF.

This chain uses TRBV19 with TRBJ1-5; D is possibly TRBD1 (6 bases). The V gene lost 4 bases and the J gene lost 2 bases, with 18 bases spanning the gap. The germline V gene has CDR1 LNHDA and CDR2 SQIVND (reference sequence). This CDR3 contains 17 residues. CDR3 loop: CASSTRTGAEGNQPQHF. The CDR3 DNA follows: TGTGCCAGTAGTACCCGGACGGGGGCAGAGGGCAATCAGCCCCAGCATTTT.

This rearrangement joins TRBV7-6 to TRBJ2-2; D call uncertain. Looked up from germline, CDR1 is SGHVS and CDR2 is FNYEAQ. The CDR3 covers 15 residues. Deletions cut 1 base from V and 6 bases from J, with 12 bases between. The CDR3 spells CASSLEPGYSGELFF. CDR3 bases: TGTGCCAGCAGCTTAGAACCAGGCTACTCCGGGGAGCTGTTTTTT.

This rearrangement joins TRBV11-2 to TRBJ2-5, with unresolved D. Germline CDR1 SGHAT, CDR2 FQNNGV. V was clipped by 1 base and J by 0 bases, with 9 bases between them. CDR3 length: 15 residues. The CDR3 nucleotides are TGTGCCAGCAGCTTAGCGGGCCAGTACCAAGAGACCCAGTACTTC. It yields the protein CASSLAGQYQETQYF.

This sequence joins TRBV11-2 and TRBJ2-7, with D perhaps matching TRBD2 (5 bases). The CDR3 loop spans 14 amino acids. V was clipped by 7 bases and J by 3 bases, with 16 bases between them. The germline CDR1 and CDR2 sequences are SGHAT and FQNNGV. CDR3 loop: CASTPSDWNYEQYF. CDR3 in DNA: TGTGCCAGCACCCCTTCGGACTGGAACTACGAGCAGTACTTC.

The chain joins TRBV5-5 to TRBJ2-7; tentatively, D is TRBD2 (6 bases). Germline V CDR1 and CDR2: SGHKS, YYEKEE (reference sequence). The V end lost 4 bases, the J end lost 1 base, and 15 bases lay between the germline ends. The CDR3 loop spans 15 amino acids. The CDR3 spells CASSPLFGGSYEQYF. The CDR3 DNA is TGTGCCAGCAGCCCGCTCTTTGGGGGGTCCTACGAGCAGTACTTC.

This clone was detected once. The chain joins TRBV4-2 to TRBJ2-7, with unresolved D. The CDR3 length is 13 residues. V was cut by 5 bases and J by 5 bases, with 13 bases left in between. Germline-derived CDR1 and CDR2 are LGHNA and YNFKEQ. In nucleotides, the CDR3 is TGTGCCAGCAGCTTGGAAGTGCAAGACGAGCAGTACTTC. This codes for CASSLEVQDEQYF.

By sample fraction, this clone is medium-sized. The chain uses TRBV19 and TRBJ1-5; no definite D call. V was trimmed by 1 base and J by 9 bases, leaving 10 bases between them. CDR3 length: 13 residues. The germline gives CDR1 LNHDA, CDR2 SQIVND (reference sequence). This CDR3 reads CASSIVPEGPQHF. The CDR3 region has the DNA TGTGCCAGTAGTATAGTTCCGGAGGGGCCCCAGCATTTT.

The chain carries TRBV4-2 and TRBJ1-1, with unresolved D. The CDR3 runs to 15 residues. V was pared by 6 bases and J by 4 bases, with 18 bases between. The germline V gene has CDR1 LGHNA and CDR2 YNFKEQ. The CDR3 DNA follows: TGTGCCAGCAGACCGACTCTCGACGGATTCACTGAAGCTTTCTTT. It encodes CASRPTLDGFTEAFF.

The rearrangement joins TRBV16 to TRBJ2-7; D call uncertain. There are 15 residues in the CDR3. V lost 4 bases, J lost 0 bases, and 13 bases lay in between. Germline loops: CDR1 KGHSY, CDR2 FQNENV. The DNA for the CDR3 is TGTGCCAGCAGCCCCATGCGAGGTTCCTCCTACGAGCAGTACTTC. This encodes CASSPMRGSSYEQYF.

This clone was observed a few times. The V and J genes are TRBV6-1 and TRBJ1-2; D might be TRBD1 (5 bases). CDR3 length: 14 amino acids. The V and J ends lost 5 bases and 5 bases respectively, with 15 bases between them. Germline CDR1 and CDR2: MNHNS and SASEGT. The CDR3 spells CASSPLGTGYGYTF. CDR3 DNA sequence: TGTGCCAGCAGTCCTCTCGGGACGGGTTATGGCTACACCTTC.

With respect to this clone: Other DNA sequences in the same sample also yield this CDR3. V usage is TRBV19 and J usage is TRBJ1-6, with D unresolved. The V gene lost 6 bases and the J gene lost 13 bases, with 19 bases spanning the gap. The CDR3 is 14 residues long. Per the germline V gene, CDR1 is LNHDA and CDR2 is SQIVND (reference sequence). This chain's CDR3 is CASSPTRRESPLHF. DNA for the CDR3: TGTGCCAGTAGCCCCACTAGGCGGGAATCGCCCCTCCACTTT.

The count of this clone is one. The CDR3: CASSYSRTGGYNEQFF. CDR3 in DNA: TGTGCCAGCAGTTACTCAAGGACAGGGGGCTACAATGAGCAGTTCTTC. J is TRBJ2-1 and V is TRBV6-5, with 10 bases matching TRBD1. The CDR3 runs to 16 residues. V shed 0 bases and J 3 bases; nucleotides not matched to a gene: 2. Germline V CDR1 and CDR2: MNHEY, SVGAGI.

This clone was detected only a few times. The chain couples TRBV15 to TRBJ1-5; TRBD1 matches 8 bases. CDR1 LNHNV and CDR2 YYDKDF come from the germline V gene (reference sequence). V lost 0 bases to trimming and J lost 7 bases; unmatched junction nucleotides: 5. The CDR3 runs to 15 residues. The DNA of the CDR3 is TGTGCCACCAGCAGAGATTTTACAGGGGGACAGCCCCAGCATTTT. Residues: CATSRDFTGGQPQHF.

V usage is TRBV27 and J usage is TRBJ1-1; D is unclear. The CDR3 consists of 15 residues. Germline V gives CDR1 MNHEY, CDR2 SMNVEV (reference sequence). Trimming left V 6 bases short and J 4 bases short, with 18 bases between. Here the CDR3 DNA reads TGTGCCAGCAGACTGGTAGGAGGCCCGATCACTGAAGCTTTCTTT. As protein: CASRLVGGPITEAFF.

Written as DNA, the CDR3 is TGTGCCAGCAGCCCCCCACAGGGCTACGAGCAGTACTTC. Residues: CASSPPQGYEQYF. The V and J genes are TRBV7-9 and TRBJ2-7; D is possibly TRBD1 (6 bases). This CDR3 is built from 13 residues. Per the germline V gene, CDR1 is SEHNR and CDR2 is FQNEAQ (reference sequence). Trimming shortened V by 5 bases and J by 3 bases, and 11 bases separated the two germline ends.

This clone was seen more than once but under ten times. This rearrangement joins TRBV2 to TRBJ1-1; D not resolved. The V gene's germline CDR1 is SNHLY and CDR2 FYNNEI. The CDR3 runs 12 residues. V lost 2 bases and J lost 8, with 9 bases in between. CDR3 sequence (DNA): TGTGCCAGCAGTGAAAGAAGGGTCGAAGCTTTCTTT. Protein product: CASSERRVEAFF.

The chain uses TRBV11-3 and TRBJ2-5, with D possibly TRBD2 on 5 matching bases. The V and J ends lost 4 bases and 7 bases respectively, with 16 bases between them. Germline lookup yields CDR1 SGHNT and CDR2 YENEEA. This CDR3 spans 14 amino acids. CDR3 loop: CASSSRLGRGTQYF. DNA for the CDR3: TGTGCCAGCAGCTCGAGGCTAGGACGGGGGACCCAGTACTTC.

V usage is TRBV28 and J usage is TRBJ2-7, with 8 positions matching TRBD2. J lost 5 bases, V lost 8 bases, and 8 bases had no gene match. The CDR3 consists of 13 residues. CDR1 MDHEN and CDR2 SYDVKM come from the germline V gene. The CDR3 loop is CASVSGSFNEQYF. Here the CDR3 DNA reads TGTGCCAGCGTGAGCGGGAGTTTTAACGAGCAGTACTTC. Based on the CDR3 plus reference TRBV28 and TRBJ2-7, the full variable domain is DVKVTQSSRYLVKRTGEKVFLECVQDMDHENMFWYRQDPGLGLRLIYFSYDVKMKEKGDIPEGYSVSREKKERFSLILESASTNQTSMYLCASVSGSFNEQYFGPGTRLTVT.

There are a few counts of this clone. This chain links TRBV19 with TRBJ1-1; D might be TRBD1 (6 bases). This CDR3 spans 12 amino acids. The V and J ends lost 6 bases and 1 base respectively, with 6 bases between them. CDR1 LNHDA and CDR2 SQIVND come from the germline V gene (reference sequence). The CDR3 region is CASRTGNTEAFF. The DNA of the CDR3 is TGTGCCAGTAGGACAGGGAACACTGAAGCTTTCTTT.

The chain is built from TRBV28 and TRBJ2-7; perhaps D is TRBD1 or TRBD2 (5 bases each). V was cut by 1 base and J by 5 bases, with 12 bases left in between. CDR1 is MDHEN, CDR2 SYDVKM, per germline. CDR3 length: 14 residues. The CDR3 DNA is TGTGCCAGCAGTTTATATGGGGGTACCCACGAGCAGTACTTC. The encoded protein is CASSLYGGTHEQYF.

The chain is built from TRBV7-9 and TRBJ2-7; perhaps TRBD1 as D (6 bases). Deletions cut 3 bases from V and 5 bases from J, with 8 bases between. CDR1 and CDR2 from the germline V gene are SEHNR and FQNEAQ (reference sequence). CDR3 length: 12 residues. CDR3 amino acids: CASSFQGNEQYF. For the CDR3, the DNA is TGTGCCAGCAGCTTCCAGGGGAACGAGCAGTACTTC.

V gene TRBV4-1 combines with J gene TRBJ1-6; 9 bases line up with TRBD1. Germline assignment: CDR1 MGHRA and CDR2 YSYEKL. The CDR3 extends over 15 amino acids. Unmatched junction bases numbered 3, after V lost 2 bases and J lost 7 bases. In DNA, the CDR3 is TGCGCCAGCAGCCAACTAGGACAGGGGAATTCACCCCTCCACTTT. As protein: CASSQLGQGNSPLHF.

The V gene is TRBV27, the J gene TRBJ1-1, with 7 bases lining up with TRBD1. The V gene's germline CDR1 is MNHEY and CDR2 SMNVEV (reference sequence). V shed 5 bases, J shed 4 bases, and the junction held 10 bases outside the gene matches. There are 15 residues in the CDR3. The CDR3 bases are TGTGCCAGCAGTCGGTCGAAGACAGGGATCACTGAAGCTTTCTTT. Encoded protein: CASSRSKTGITEAFF.

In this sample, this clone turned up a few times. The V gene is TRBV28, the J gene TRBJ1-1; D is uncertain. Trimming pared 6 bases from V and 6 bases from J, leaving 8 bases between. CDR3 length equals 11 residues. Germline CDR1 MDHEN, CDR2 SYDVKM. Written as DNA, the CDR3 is TGTGCCAGCAGGGGGAAGCCTGAAGCTTTCTTT. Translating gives CASRGKPEAFF.

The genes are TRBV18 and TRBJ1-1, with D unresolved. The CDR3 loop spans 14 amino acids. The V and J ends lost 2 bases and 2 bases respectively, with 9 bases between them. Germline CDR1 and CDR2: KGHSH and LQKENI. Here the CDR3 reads CASSPFPDNTEAFF. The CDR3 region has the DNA TGTGCCAGCTCACCATTTCCAGATAACACTGAAGCTTTCTTT.